This T cell receptor beta chain originates from a study of T cell responses to AZD1222 COVID-19 vaccine. Overall study findings and caveats: Targeting of unmutated variant regions was reportedly seen in nearly half of spike-specific TCRs.

This clone was seen only once. Its matching antigen is unknown. Germline V lookup: CDR1 MNHEY, CDR2 SMNVEV (reference sequence). V dropped 4 bases and J dropped 4; count of bases not matched to a gene: 5. The CDR3 is 14 amino acids. Measured with immunoSEQ multiplex PCR; TCRdb has only the in-frame clones, and not every one. This table holds 170,000 or so clones, roughly nine tenths found once. The chain links TRBV27 to TRBJ2-5; 8 bases map to TRBD2. This TCR came from an adult in good health. The material was peripheral blood, obtained on day 0 of AZD1222 vaccination. This CDR3 is CASSSAGEGETQYF. In DNA, the CDR3 is TGTGCCAGCAGTTCAGCGGGGGAAGGAGAGACCCAGTACTTC.